A single sample gave rise to the 19 T cell receptor beta chains below, sequenced in a study of identical twins. Each CDR3 protein gets one entry after TCRdb re-called the 5' RACE reads with MiXCR. The data contain approximately 490,000 distinct CDR3 sequences, approximately 20% of them seen just once; the ten biggest clones take up about 0.48%. The sample also formed part of further work on yellow fever vaccine responses in identical twins.

Sequenced: CD4+ T cells sorted from blood. These TCRs come from a woman aged 18 to 35 in good health.

This clonotype was counted between two and nine times. The chain couples TRBV28 to TRBJ2-7, with a weak D call TRBD2 (6 bases). The V gene lost 5 bases and the J gene lost 7 bases, with 15 bases spanning the gap. Germline lookup yields CDR1 MDHEN and CDR2 SYDVKM. The CDR3 extends over 13 amino acids. CDR3 nucleotide sequence: TGTGCCAGCAGTGGCAGACTAGGCGGAGAGCAGTACGTC. It encodes CASSGRLGGEQYV.

The chain employs TRBV12-3 or TRBV12-4 and TRBJ2-1, with TRBD2 matching over 7 bases. The CDR3 has 15 amino acids. With 3 bases clipped from V and 4 bases from J, the junction kept 6 bases outside the gene matches. This chain's CDR3 is CASSFERGPYNEQFF. The CDR3 DNA sequence: TGTGCCAGCAGTTTTGAGCGGGGACCATACAATGAGCAGTTCTTC.

This clonotype was recorded a few times. The chain uses TRBV11-2 and TRBJ1-2, with 10 nucleotides matching TRBD1. The CDR3 has 17 amino acids. V was clipped by 5 bases and J by 4 bases; unmatched bases: 13. The V gene's germline CDR1 is SGHAT and CDR2 FQNNGV. CDR3 coding DNA: TGTGCCAGCAGCCCGGGACAGGGGAAAGGATCTAGCTATGGCTACACCTTC. As protein: CASSPGQGKGSSYGYTF.

V usage is TRBV18 and J usage is TRBJ2-7; D uncertain. This CDR3 contains 15 residues. V was cut by 6 bases and J by 3 bases, with 18 bases left in between. Germline CDR1 KGHSH, CDR2 LQKENI. CDR3 residues: CASSFSYGPDYEQYF. The CDR3 coding sequence is TGTGCCAGCTCGTTTTCCTATGGTCCCGACTACGAGCAGTACTTC.

The chain couples TRBV27 to TRBJ2-5; 8 bases line up with TRBD2. This CDR3 comprises 14 residues. With V trimmed by 4 bases and J by 4 bases, 5 bases remained unmatched. Germline V gene sequence: CDR1 MNHEY, CDR2 SMNVEV (reference sequence). CDR3 sequence reads: CASSSSGRGETQYF. The CDR3 nucleotides are TGTGCCAGCAGTTCTAGCGGGCGGGGAGAGACCCAGTACTTC.

This clonotype has just a few counts. J is TRBJ2-7 and V is TRBV28, with D possibly matching TRBD2 (5 bases). V lost 7 bases to trimming and J lost 3 bases, with 13 bases between them. CDR3 size: 13 residues. CDR1 is MDHEN and CDR2 is SYDVKM in the germline V gene. DNA for the CDR3: TGTGCCAGCATTGGCGGGTTTAGCTACGAGCAGTACTTC. Residues: CASIGGFSYEQYF.

The rearrangement joins TRBV2 to TRBJ2-1; D unresolved. The CDR3 extends over 14 amino acids. V was cut by 1 base and J by 5 bases, with 9 bases left in between. Germline CDR1 SNHLY, CDR2 FYNNEI. As DNA, the CDR3 is TGTGCCAGCAGTGAAGATGACTTTGACAATGAGCAGTTCTTC. This sequence encodes CASSEDDFDNEQFF.

A few counts support this clonotype. As DNA, the CDR3 is TGTGCCAGCAGTGAACGGAACGTTGGCTATGGCTACACCTTC. Its translation is CASSERNVGYGYTF. This chain joins TRBV6-1 and TRBJ1-2; D gene unclear. Trimming took off 2 bases at V and 4 bases at J, with 11 bases between the two ends. CDR3 length: 14 amino acids. Germline CDR1 reads MNHNS; CDR2 reads SASEGT.

This sequence joins TRBV24-1 and TRBJ2-1; possibly TRBD1 for D (6 bases). Germline lookup yields CDR1 KGHDR and CDR2 SFDVKD. This CDR3 region has 13 residues. The ends were cut back, 4 bases at V and 7 bases at J, with 10 bases in the middle. CDR3: CATSDLQGNEQFF. CDR3 nucleotides: TGTGCCACCAGTGACCTCCAGGGGAATGAGCAGTTCTTC.

This clonotype has more than one count but fewer than ten. The chain carries TRBV5-1 and TRBJ1-4; 10 nucleotides align to TRBD1. The CDR3 contains 16 residues. The V gene's germline CDR1 is SGHRS and CDR2 YFSETQ. The trim removed 0 bases at V and 11 bases at J, leaving 10 bases unmatched. CDR3: CASSLESGQGLSKLFF. CDR3 nucleotide sequence: TGCGCCAGCAGCTTGGAGTCGGGACAGGGGTTATCGAAACTGTTTTTT.

This clonotype was seen a handful of times. J is TRBJ2-4 and V is TRBV20-1, with 7 bases that match TRBD1. Germline values: CDR1 DFQATT, CDR2 SNEGSKA (reference sequence). There are 16 residues in the CDR3. V dropped 0 bases and J dropped 2; count of bases not matched to a gene: 7. CDR3: CSARDPGQSSKNIQYF. The CDR3 DNA reads as TGCAGTGCTAGAGATCCGGGACAGAGTTCCAAAAACATTCAGTACTTC.

The genes are TRBV20-1 and TRBJ2-1, with TRBD2 as a possible D gene (6 bases). V lost 3 bases and J lost 5, with 8 bases in between. CDR1 DFQATT and CDR2 SNEGSKA come from the germline V gene (reference sequence). This CDR3 comprises 12 residues. CDR3 amino acids: CSASWRDNEQFF. For the CDR3, the DNA is TGCAGTGCTAGTTGGAGGGACAATGAGCAGTTCTTC.

The J gene is TRBJ1-1, the V gene TRBV2; no clear D gene. CDR3 length: 15 amino acids. Trimming took off 4 bases at V and 0 bases at J, with 12 bases between the two ends. In germline, CDR1 is SNHLY, CDR2 FYNNEI. In DNA form, the CDR3 reads TGTGCCAGCAGTGCATCGTCAGGAATGAACACTGAAGCTTTCTTT. Amino acids: CASSASSGMNTEAFF.

This clonotype was picked up many times. CDR3 DNA sequence: TGTGCCAGCAGTGAGACCCAGAGTAACTATGGCTACACCTTC. Protein product: CASSETQSNYGYTF. The chain carries TRBV6-1 and TRBJ1-2; D remains ambiguous. The CDR3 contains 14 residues. V dropped 3 bases and J dropped 1 base, with 9 bases sitting between them. CDR1 and CDR2 from the germline V gene are MNHNS and SASEGT.

This clonotype turned up a few times. J is TRBJ2-1 and V is TRBV4-1; possibly TRBD1 for D (5 bases). In germline, CDR1 is MGHRA, CDR2 YSYEKL. The V end lost 6 bases, the J end lost 8 bases, and 20 bases lay between the germline ends. This CDR3 contains 15 residues. The CDR3 loop reads CASSQDSYSRDEQFF. For the CDR3, the DNA is TGCGCCAGCAGTCAGGATAGTTATAGCAGGGATGAGCAGTTCTTC.

This clonotype was counted a single time. The CDR3 coding sequence is TGTGCTAGTGGTTTGGTAGGCGGGAGGGTTTACAATGAGCAGTTCTTC. Translated: CASGLVGGRVYNEQFF. The V call is TRBV12-5, the J call TRBJ2-1; 9 bases fit TRBD2. This CDR3 is built from 16 residues. Germline CDR1 is LGHNT and CDR2 is FRNRAP. V lost 0 bases, J lost 4 bases, and 4 bases stayed unmatched.

This clonotype came up many times. The rearrangement uses TRBV7-2 and TRBJ2-3; no clear D gene. Germline values: CDR1 SGHTA, CDR2 FQGNSA. CDR3 length: 16 amino acids. V lost 6 bases, J lost 0 bases, and 16 bases lay in between. CDR3 loop: CASRSLIVGSTDTQYF. The CDR3 region has the DNA TGTGCCAGCAGATCACTTATAGTCGGTAGCACAGATACGCAGTATTTT.

This rearrangement joins TRBV20-1 to TRBJ2-7; 9 bases are shared with TRBD2. The V and J ends lost 7 bases and 6 bases, in that order; junction bases with no gene match: 10. Germline CDR1 reads DFQATT; CDR2 reads SNEGSKA (reference sequence). This CDR3 is 13 amino acids long. The CDR3 nucleotides read TGCAGTGTTCCGACTAGCGGTCATACCGAGCAGTACGTC. Encoded protein: CSVPTSGHTEQYV.

V and J are TRBV4-1 and TRBJ2-2; D unresolved. The CDR3 runs 13 residues. CDR1 and CDR2 from the germline V gene are MGHRA and YSYEKL. V lost 2 bases and J 9 bases, leaving 10 bases between the germline ends. In DNA form, the CDR3 reads TGCGCCAGCAGCCAAATACGTGGATGGGAGCTGTTTTTT. Amino acids: CASSQIRGWELFF.